Sequencing of this T cell receptor (beta chain) was carried out in a study of human T cells and chemical hapten exposure. Time point of the sample: healthy volunteer bleed at 2 weeks. The authors extracted total RNA from unfractionated whole blood. Germline assignment: CDR1 SGHVS and CDR2 FQNEAQ. The CDR3 totals 16 residues. V shed 5 bases and J shed 4 bases, with 20 bases lying between them. As the library was built, unique molecular identifiers were attached to individual cDNA molecules. From the RACE reads, TCRdb called clonotypes with MiXCR, one entry per CDR3 protein. The sample consists of some 120,000 distinct CDR3 sequences, 9% to 10% of them appearing once.

V usage is TRBV7-8 and J usage is TRBJ1-2, with D possibly TRBD1 on 5 matching bases. The receptor was isolated from a male donor in good health. Some clones in this sample may be carry-over from other donors' samples. What was sequenced was whole blood. The CDR3 region has the DNA TGTGCCAGCAGCCCCCTCCCTCCGGGACGGTCCTATGGCTACACCTTC. It is translated as CASSPLPPGRSYGYTF.